One sample yielded the 16 T cell receptor beta chains listed below, sequenced in a study of regulatory T cells in long-lasting Graves disease. As to time point: newly diagnosed GD, antithyroid drugs for less than 3 months. The TCR library was made from RNA that had been extracted from PBMCs in TRIzol. With iRepertoire HTBI primers and Arm-PCR of CDR3 regions, TCR beta libraries were built. TCRdb analysed the multiplex PCR reads with MiXCR anew, one entry per CDR3 protein. This sample carries 400,000 to 500,000 distinct CDR3 sequences, around 13% of them seen once, and the ten largest clones take over 15%. The sample also formed part of further work on T cells in Graves' hyperthyroidism and ophthalmopathy.

Specimen: peripheral blood mononuclear cells (PBMCs), collected at new diagnosis, from a patient treated with antithyroid drugs. Receptors originate from a woman between 50 and 59 years old with Graves disease.

This clonotype was seen many times. The V gene is TRBV27, the J gene TRBJ2-7; TRBD1 matches at 10 bases. This CDR3 is 15 amino acids long. Per the germline V gene, CDR1 is MNHEY and CDR2 is SMNVEV (reference sequence). Trimming took 5 bases from V and 3 from J; bases not matched to a gene: 7. The CDR3 DNA follows: TGTGCCAGCAGTCCCACCGGGACAGGGGTCTACGAGCAGTACTTC. Translating gives CASSPTGTGVYEQYF.

This clonotype was observed many times. The CDR3 nucleotides read TGTGCCAGCATAACAGGGGACTCCAAAGATGAGCAGTTCTTC. Encoded protein: CASITGDSKDEQFF. The chain recombines TRBV28 with TRBJ2-1; possible D gene TRBD1, 7 bases. The germline V gene encodes CDR1 MDHEN and CDR2 SYDVKM. Trimming stripped 7 bases from V and 8 bases from J, with 18 bases between. This CDR3 is 14 amino acids long.

The V call is TRBV11-1, the J call TRBJ1-1, with TRBD1 identical over 8 bases. The CDR3 runs 18 residues. The germline CDR1 and CDR2 sequences are SGHAT and FQDESV (reference sequence). V shed 0 bases, J shed 3 bases, and the junction held 12 bases outside the gene matches. DNA for the CDR3: TGTGCCAGCAGCTTAGCAGGGACAGGTTTTACTAAAGACACTGAAGCTTTCTTT. Encoded protein: CASSLAGTGFTKDTEAFF. The full variable domain, rest sourced from reference TRBV11-1 and TRBJ1-1, is EAEVAQSPRYKITEKSQAVAFWCDPISGHATLYWYRQILGQGPELLVQFQDESVVDDSQLPKDRFSAERLKGVDSTLKIQPAELGDSAMYLCASSLAGTGFTKDTEAFFGQGTRLTVV.

A note on this clonotype: At one end, the junction sequence differs from germline, possibly due to a read error. The rearrangement links TRBV28 to TRBJ2-3; 9 nucleotides match TRBD1. CDR1 and CDR2 from the germline V gene are MDHEN and SYDVKM. The CDR3 has 14 residues. In DNA form, the CDR3 reads TGTGTCAGCAGCTCACAGGGGGCGACAGATACGCAGTATTTT. Translated: CVSSSQGATDTQYF.

This clonotype was seen at least ten times. V is TRBV6-9 and J is TRBJ2-5; D is uncertain. There are 12 residues in the CDR3. Germline V gene lookup returns CDR1 MNHGY and CDR2 SVAAGI. V was clipped by 3 bases and J by 3 bases, with 5 bases between them. The CDR3 region is CASSYLEETQYF. The CDR3 nucleotides are TGTGCCAGCAGTTACCTGGAAGAGACCCAGTACTTC.

In this sample, this clonotype turned up many times. This chain joins TRBV5-1 and TRBJ1-4, with 8 positions matching TRBD1. The V segment lost 4 bases and the J segment 4 bases; nucleotides outside the gene matches: 9. Germline CDR1 and CDR2: SGHRS and YFSETQ. The CDR3 runs to 16 residues. In DNA, the CDR3 is TGCGCCAGCAGCACGGGCGACAGGGGTAGTAATGAAAAACTGTTTTTT. Its translation is CASSTGDRGSNEKLFF.

Details on this clonotype: An end of the junction differs from the germline gene, which may be a read error. The chain is built from TRBV7-7 and TRBJ2-5; TRBD1 matches 8 bases. This CDR3 has 15 amino acids. Germline V gene data show CDR1 as SSHAT and CDR2 as FNYEAQ (reference sequence). Here the CDR3 reads CASSPRQGPQETQYF. The CDR3 nucleotides read TGTGCTAGCAGCCCGAGACAGGGGCCACAAGAGACCCAGTACTTC.

In this sample, this clonotype turned up a few times. The chain couples TRBV2 to TRBJ1-5, with unresolved D. The germline V gene encodes CDR1 SNHLY and CDR2 FYNNEI. This CDR3 spans 13 amino acids. V dropped 6 bases and J dropped 3 bases, with 9 bases sitting between them. The CDR3 coding sequence is TGTGCCAGCAGGGGGAGGGACAATCAGCCCCAGCATTTT. Its translation is CASRGRDNQPQHF.

Points on this clonotype: Just one base apart from a much larger clone, this may be a read error. The chain has TRBV6-1 and TRBJ1-5; the D gene is possibly TRBD1 (5 bases). From germline, CDR1 is MNHNS and CDR2 SASEGT. CDR3 length: 13 amino acids. The CDR3 sequence: CTSSVQGKQPQHF. In DNA form, the CDR3 reads TGTACCAGCAGTGTGCAGGGTAAGCAGCCCCAGCATTTT.

This clonotype was counted at least ten times. This rearrangement joins TRBV28 to TRBJ2-5; the match to TRBD2 covers 12 bases. CDR1 MDHEN and CDR2 SYDVKM come from the germline V gene. V was pared by 3 bases and J by 5 bases, with 10 bases of the junction left unmatched. The CDR3 has 17 residues. CDR3 region: CASSFLTSGSFLETQYF. In DNA, the CDR3 is TGTGCCAGCAGTTTTTTGACTAGCGGGAGTTTCTTGGAGACCCAGTACTTC.

This clonotype has more than one count but fewer than ten. The V gene is TRBV5-1, the J gene TRBJ2-5; 8 bases agree with TRBD2. The CDR3 covers 17 residues. The V gene end was trimmed by 0 bases and the J gene end by 4 bases; junction bases not matched to a gene: 11. Germline V CDR1 and CDR2: SGHRS, YFSETQ. CDR3 bases: TGCGCCAGCAGCTTGGGGTTCGAGCGGGAGTTGGCAGAGACCCAGTACTTC. As protein: CASSLGFERELAETQYF.

There are many counts of this clonotype. The chain couples TRBV27 to TRBJ2-1, with 9 nucleotides matching TRBD2. J was trimmed by 0 bases and V by 5 bases; bases with no gene match: 5. Germline assignment: CDR1 MNHEY and CDR2 SMNVEV (reference sequence). This CDR3 has 16 residues. The CDR3, as DNA: TGTGCCAGCAGTCGAGCGGGGGGTAACTCCTACAATGAGCAGTTCTTC. Translation gives CASSRAGGNSYNEQFF.

The table lists this clonotype with many counts. The genes are TRBV12-3 or TRBV12-4 and TRBJ1-2; 7 positions agree with TRBD1. With V trimmed by 10 bases and J by 1 base, 9 bases remained unmatched. The CDR3 spans 14 residues. For the CDR3, the DNA is TGTGCCAACTCCGGGACAGAGCTTAACTATGGCTACACCTTC. It is translated as CANSGTELNYGYTF.

The chain carries TRBV18 and TRBJ2-7; D not resolved. The CDR3 has 13 amino acids. Trimming pared 0 bases from V and 8 bases from J, leaving 11 bases between. CDR1 KGHSH and CDR2 LQKENI come from the germline V gene. CDR3 DNA: TGTGCCAGCTCACCACCCCAAGCCTCCCAGCAGTACTTC. It codes for CASSPPQASQQYF.

As regards this clonotype: Being one base from a much bigger clone, this may be a read error. The rearrangement uses TRBV5-6 and TRBJ2-5, with 12 bases lining up with TRBD2. Trimming took 5 bases from V and 1 from J; bases not matched to a gene: 6. CDR3 length equals 16 residues. CDR1 and CDR2 from the germline V gene are SGHDT and YYEEEE. CDR3 in DNA: TGTGCCAGCAGTTCTGGACTAGCGGGGTCCCAAGAGACCCAGTACTTC. Amino acids: CASSSGLAGSQETQYF.

This clonotype was seen repeatedly, ten times or more. This chain joins TRBV7-9 and TRBJ2-5, with TRBD2 as a possible D gene (6 bases). Germline V gene lookup returns CDR1 SEHNR and CDR2 FQNEAQ (reference sequence). The V end lost 1 base, the J end lost 2 bases, and 17 bases lay between the germline ends. CDR3 size: 17 residues. The CDR3 sequence is CASSLGSGGRIQETQYF. CDR3 DNA sequence: TGTGCCAGCAGCTTAGGATCTGGAGGGAGGATACAAGAGACCCAGTACTTC.